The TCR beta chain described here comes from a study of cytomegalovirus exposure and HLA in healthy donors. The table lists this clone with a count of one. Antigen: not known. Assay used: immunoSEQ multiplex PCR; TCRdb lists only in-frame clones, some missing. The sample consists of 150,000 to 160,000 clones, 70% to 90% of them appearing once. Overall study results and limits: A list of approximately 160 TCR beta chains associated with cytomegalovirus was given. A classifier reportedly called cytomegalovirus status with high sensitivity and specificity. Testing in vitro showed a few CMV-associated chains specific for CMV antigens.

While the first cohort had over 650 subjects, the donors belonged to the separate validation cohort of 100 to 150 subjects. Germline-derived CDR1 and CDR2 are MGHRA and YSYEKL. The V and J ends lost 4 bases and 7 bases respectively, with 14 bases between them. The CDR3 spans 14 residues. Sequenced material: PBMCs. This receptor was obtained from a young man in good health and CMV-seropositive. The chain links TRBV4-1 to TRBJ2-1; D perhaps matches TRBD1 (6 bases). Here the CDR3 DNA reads TGCGCCAGCAGCCCCATCGGAAGGGGGAATGAGCAGTTCTTC. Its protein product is CASSPIGRGNEQFF.